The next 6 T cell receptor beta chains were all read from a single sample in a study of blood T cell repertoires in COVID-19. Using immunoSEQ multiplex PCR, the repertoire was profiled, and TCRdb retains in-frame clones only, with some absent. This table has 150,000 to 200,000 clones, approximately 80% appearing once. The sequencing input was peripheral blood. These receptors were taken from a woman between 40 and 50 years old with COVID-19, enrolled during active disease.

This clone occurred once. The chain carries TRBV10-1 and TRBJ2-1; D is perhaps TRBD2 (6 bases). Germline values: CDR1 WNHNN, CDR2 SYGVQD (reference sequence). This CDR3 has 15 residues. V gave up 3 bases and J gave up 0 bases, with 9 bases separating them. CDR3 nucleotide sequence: TGCGCCAGCAGTGAAGGGGACTTCTCCTACAATGAGCAGTTCTTC. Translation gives CASSEGDFSYNEQFF.

CDR3 in amino acids: CASSYSGGQDEQYF. The CDR3 DNA reads as TGTGCCAGCAGTTACTCGGGAGGGCAGGACGAGCAGTACTTC. V gene TRBV6-5 combines with J gene TRBJ2-7, with 7 bases identical to TRBD2. The germline CDR1 and CDR2 sequences are MNHEY and SVGAGI. Unmatched junction bases numbered 4, after V lost 0 bases and J lost 5 bases. The CDR3 loop spans 14 amino acids.

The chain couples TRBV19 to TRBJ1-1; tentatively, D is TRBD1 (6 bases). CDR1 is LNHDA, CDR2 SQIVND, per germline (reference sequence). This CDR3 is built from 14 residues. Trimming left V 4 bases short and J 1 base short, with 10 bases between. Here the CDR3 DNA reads TGTGCCAGTAGTAGGGGACATCCGAACACTGAAGCTTTCTTT. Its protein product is CASSRGHPNTEAFF.

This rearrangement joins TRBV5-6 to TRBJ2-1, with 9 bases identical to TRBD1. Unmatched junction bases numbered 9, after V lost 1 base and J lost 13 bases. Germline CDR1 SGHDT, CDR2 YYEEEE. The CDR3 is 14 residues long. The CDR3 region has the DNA TGTGCCAGCAGCTTGCCCCTTGGGACAGGGATTCAGTTCTTC. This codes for CASSLPLGTGIQFF.

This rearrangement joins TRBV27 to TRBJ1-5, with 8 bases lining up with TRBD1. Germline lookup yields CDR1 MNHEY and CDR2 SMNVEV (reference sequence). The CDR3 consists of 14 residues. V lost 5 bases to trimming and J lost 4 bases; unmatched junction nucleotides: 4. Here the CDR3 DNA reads TGTGCCAGCAGTATGCGACAGGGGAATCAGCCCCAGCATTTT. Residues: CASSMRQGNQPQHF.

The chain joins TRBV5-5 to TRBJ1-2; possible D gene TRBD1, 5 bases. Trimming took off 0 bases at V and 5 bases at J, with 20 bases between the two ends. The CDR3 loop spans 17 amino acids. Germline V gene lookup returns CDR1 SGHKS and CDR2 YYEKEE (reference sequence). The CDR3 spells CASSLASGAGALYGYTF. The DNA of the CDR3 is TGTGCCAGCAGCTTGGCCAGTGGGGCAGGTGCATTATATGGCTACACCTTC.